This TCR beta chain was found in a study of identical twins. This clonotype was recorded a few times. TCRdb recomputed calls from the 5' RACE reads with MiXCR, one row per CDR3 protein. The sample consists of some 330,000 distinct CDR3 sequences, approximately 8.7% of them appearing once. Material for sequencing was naive T cells sorted from blood. The clonotype was recovered from a woman aged 50 to 60 in good health.

CDR3 sequence reads: CASSKGTGEGKVEETQYF. As DNA, the CDR3 is TGTGCCAGCAGCAAAGGGACAGGGGAAGGAAAAGTTGAAGAGACCCAGTACTTC. V is TRBV21-1 and J is TRBJ2-5; the D call of TRBD1 is as the table states it, not checked on the DNA. TRBV21-1 constitutes a pseudogene. CDR3 length: 18 amino acids.